This paragraph covers one TCR beta chain sequence. Antigen specificity is unknown. Other DNA sequences in the same sample also yield this CDR3. This sample is part of a study of shared clonotypes between healthy human individuals. Whole-study findings and limits: The sharing of approximately 5.1% of naive CD4 clonotypes was seen across a handful of donors.

It was across several immunoSEQ plates that each subset's genomic DNA was evenly split. Repertoires were generated with immunoSEQ multiplex PCR, while TCRdb's copy carries only in-frame clones and drops some. The sample has some 1,400,000 clones, roughly 96% seen once. Only Caucasian adults living in Nashville, Tennessee served as donors. What was sequenced was naive CD4+ T cells sorted from blood. The subset here: CD45RA+ positively selected. The origin of this receptor is a man aged 25 to 45 in good health.

CDR3 protein: CASSLGSTDTQYF. The DNA for the CDR3 is TGTGCCAGCAGCTTGGGCAGCACAGATACGCAGTATTTT. V usage is TRBV7-2 and J usage is TRBJ2-3; D call uncertain. V gave up 3 bases and J gave up 0 bases, with 4 bases separating them. CDR3 size: 13 residues. Germline V gene data show CDR1 as SGHTA and CDR2 as FQGNSA.